This TCR beta chain was found in a study of OX40 agonist ivuxolimab in advanced cancers. Overall study: In this cohort, patients received ivuxolimab, an agonistic anti-OX40 (CD134) antibody.

The CDR3 consists of 15 residues. Germline V gene data show CDR1 as SGHRS and CDR2 as YFSETQ. With V trimmed by 5 bases and J by 6 bases, 12 bases remained unmatched. Assay used: immunoSEQ multiplex PCR; TCRdb lists only in-frame clones, some missing. The profile covers fewer than 75,000 clones, with approximately 90% appearing a single time and less than 2.5% taken by the ten largest. The source was CD4+ or CD8+ T cells sorted from blood, collected in a trial of the OX40 agonist ivuxolimab. The receptor was derived from an adult with an advanced solid tumor such as melanoma, head and neck, liver or kidney cancer. The V gene is TRBV5-1, the J gene TRBJ2-7; 9 nucleotides agree with TRBD1. CDR3 in amino acids: CASSLSPGQGLEQYF. The CDR3 coding sequence is TGCGCCAGCAGTTTATCACCGGGACAGGGACTCGAGCAGTACTTC.